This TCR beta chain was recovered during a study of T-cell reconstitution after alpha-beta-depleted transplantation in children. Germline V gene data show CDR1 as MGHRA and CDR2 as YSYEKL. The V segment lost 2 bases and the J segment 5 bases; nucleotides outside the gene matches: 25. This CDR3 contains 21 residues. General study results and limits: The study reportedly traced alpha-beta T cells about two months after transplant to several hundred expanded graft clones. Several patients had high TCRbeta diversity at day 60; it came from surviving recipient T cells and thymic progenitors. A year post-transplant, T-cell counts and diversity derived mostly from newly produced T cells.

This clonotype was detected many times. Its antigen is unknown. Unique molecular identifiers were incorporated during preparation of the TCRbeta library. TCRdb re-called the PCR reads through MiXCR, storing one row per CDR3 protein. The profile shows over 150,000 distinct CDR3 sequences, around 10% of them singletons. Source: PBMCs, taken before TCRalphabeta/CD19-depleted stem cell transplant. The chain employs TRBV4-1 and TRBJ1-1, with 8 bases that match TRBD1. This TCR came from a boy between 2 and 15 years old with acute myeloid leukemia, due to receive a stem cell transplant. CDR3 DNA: TGCGCCAGCAGCCAACACCCGAACTTTAGACAGGGGATGATTGGGAGAACTGAAGCTTTCTTT. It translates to CASSQHPNFRQGMIGRTEAFF.